The next 23 T cell receptor beta chains were all read from a single sample in a study of OX40 agonist ivuxolimab in advanced cancers. Using immunoSEQ multiplex PCR, the repertoire was profiled, and TCRdb retains in-frame clones only, with some absent. This table holds around 40,000 clones, 88% found once. The input for sequencing was CD4+ or CD8+ T cells sorted from blood, taken in a trial of the OX40 agonist ivuxolimab. The receptor source for this set is an adult with an advanced solid tumor such as melanoma, head and neck, liver or kidney cancer.

The chain combines TRBV27 with TRBJ2-7; no reliable D call. With 0 bases removed from V and 3 bases from J, the gap between germline ends came to 3 bases. Germline loops: CDR1 MNHEY, CDR2 SMNVEV (reference sequence). The CDR3 consists of 12 residues. The CDR3 sequence is CASSLSGYEQYF. The CDR3 coding sequence is TGTGCCAGCAGTTTATCGGGCTACGAGCAGTACTTC.

The chain links TRBV4-1 to TRBJ1-2; D is ambiguous. Germline CDR1 MGHRA, CDR2 YSYEKL. There are 13 residues in the CDR3. The germline V and J ends were trimmed by 3 bases and 4 bases, with 9 bases remaining between them. The CDR3 here is CASSQGALYGYTF. CDR3 nucleotide sequence: TGCGCCAGCAGCCAGGGTGCGCTCTATGGCTACACCTTC.

This rearrangement joins TRBV14 to TRBJ2-5, with a possible D match to TRBD2 (5 bases). Deletions cut 1 base from V and 5 bases from J, with 14 bases between. This CDR3 comprises 15 residues. Per germline, CDR1 SGHDN and CDR2 FVKESK. DNA of the CDR3: TGTGCCAGCAGCCAAGGGTTTTCTCAGCGGGAGACCCAGTACTTC. Amino acids: CASSQGFSQRETQYF.

The chain joins TRBV5-1 to TRBJ2-3; 7 positions match TRBD2. This CDR3 region has 16 residues. Germline V gene sequence: CDR1 SGHRS, CDR2 YFSETQ. V gave up 7 bases and J gave up 0 bases; unmatched junction bases: 11. In DNA form, the CDR3 reads TGCGCCAGCCACACACGCAAGCGGGGTAGCACAGATACGCAGTATTTT. It encodes CASHTRKRGSTDTQYF.

The V and J genes are TRBV5-6 and TRBJ1-4; 9 bases map to TRBD1. Germline V gives CDR1 SGHDT, CDR2 YYEEEE. The CDR3 length is 15 residues. J gave up 6 bases and V 4 bases, and 7 bases lay outside the gene matches. The CDR3 loop reads CASSAGTGSYEKLFF. CDR3 nucleotide sequence: TGTGCCAGCAGCGCCGGGACAGGGTCTTATGAAAAACTGTTTTTT.

V usage is TRBV19 and J usage is TRBJ1-5; 8 bases are shared with TRBD1. The J segment lost 4 bases and the V segment lost 4 bases, leaving 12 bases of the junction unmatched. The length of the CDR3 is 17 residues. Germline assignment: CDR1 LNHDA and CDR2 SQIVND (reference sequence). The CDR3 protein is CASSSLNGGQANQPQHF. The CDR3 DNA reads as TGTGCCAGTAGTAGCCTAAACGGGGGACAGGCTAATCAGCCCCAGCATTTT.

The chain employs TRBV4-1 and TRBJ2-7; possible D gene TRBD2, 5 bases. V lost 1 base and J 0 bases, leaving 10 bases between the germline ends. Germline V gives CDR1 MGHRA, CDR2 YSYEKL. This CDR3 spans 15 amino acids. Here the CDR3 DNA reads TGCGCCAGCAGCCAAGGGGTCGGGAACTCCTACGAGCAGTACTTC. Protein product: CASSQGVGNSYEQYF.

V usage is TRBV29-1 and J usage is TRBJ1-2, with 7 bases lining up with TRBD1. CDR1 and CDR2 from the germline V gene are SQVTM and ANQGSEA. The V gene end was trimmed by 0 bases and the J gene end by 5 bases; junction bases not matched to a gene: 12. The CDR3 has 16 amino acids. CDR3 residues: CSVEDREGQSGYGYTF. CDR3 nucleotides: TGCAGCGTTGAAGATCGTGAGGGACAGTCTGGGTATGGCTACACCTTC. Filled out from reference TRBV29-1 and TRBJ1-2, the complete variable domain reads SAVISQKPSRDICQRGTSLTIQCQVDSQVTMMFWYRQQPGQSLTLIATANQGSEATYESGFVIDKFPISRPNLTFSTLTVSNMSPEDSSIYLCSVEDREGQSGYGYTFGSGTRLTVV.

The chain joins TRBV15 to TRBJ2-7; 7 nucleotides line up with TRBD1. The CDR3 has 14 amino acids. CDR1 is LNHNV and CDR2 is YYDKDF in the germline V gene (reference sequence). Trimming cost V 1 base and J 2 bases; bases outside gene matches: 2. CDR3 DNA: TGTGCCACCAGCAGAGCCGGGACAGCCTACGAGCAGTACTTC. It encodes CATSRAGTAYEQYF.

The chain couples TRBV12-5 to TRBJ2-3; D is possibly TRBD2 (5 bases). V lost 7 bases, J lost 0 bases, and 17 bases lay in between. Germline CDR1 reads LGHNT; CDR2 reads FRNRAP. This CDR3 comprises 16 residues. In nucleotides, the CDR3 is TGTGCTAGTGTCGGGGAACATACGGGAAGCACAGATACGCAGTATTTT. As protein: CASVGEHTGSTDTQYF.

V usage is TRBV30 and J usage is TRBJ2-7, with unresolved D. Trimming stripped 1 base from V and 2 bases from J, with 9 bases between. Germline V CDR1 and CDR2: GTSNPN, SVGIG (reference sequence). The CDR3 covers 13 residues. CDR3 residues: CAWSAADPYEQYF. The CDR3, as DNA: TGTGCCTGGAGTGCTGCCGATCCCTACGAGCAGTACTTC. Full variable domain (missing parts from reference TRBV30 and TRBJ2-7): SQTIHQWPATLVQPVGSPLSLECTVEGTSNPNLYWYRQAAGRGLQLLFYSVGIGQISSEVPQNLSASRPQDRQFILSSKKLLLSDSGFYLCAWSAADPYEQYFGPGTRLTVT.

The chain recombines TRBV10-3 with TRBJ1-4; D is perhaps TRBD1 (5 bases). Deletions cut 5 bases from V and 4 bases from J, with 8 bases between. Germline V gene sequence: CDR1 ENHRY, CDR2 SYGVKD. This CDR3 has 13 amino acids. This CDR3 is CAISLGVNEKLFF. CDR3 nucleotides: TGTGCCATCAGTCTAGGGGTTAATGAAAAACTGTTTTTT.

V is TRBV27 and J is TRBJ2-7; D gene uncertain. The CDR3 is 14 residues long. Germline CDR1 MNHEY, CDR2 SMNVEV (reference sequence). V dropped 9 bases and J dropped 3 bases, with 18 bases sitting between them. CDR3 residues: CASGVSGGNYEQYF. The CDR3 DNA sequence: TGTGCCAGTGGTGTTTCGGGTGGCAACTACGAGCAGTACTTC.

The rearrangement uses TRBV5-8 and TRBJ2-1; D is possibly TRBD1 (6 bases). The V end lost 4 bases, the J end lost 6 bases, and 14 bases lay between the germline ends. The CDR3 is made up of 14 amino acids. Germline CDR1 reads SGHTS; CDR2 reads YDEGEE. The CDR3 nucleotides read TGTGCCAGCAGCATACCGACAGGTATCAATGAGCAGTTCTTC. As protein: CASSIPTGINEQFF.

Only one count was recorded for this clone. Its ends do not fully match the called genes, so a read error is possible. This chain uses TRBV5-1 with TRBJ2-1; 8 bases line up with TRBD2. Per the germline V gene, CDR1 is SGHRS and CDR2 is YFSETQ. The CDR3 is 13 amino acids. DNA of the CDR3: TGCGCCAGCACCCCGGTGATGGGACTAGGAAGAGTCTTC. Amino acid sequence: CASTPVMGLGRVF. The full variable domain, in which reference TRBV5-1 and TRBJ2-1 provide the parts outside the CDR3, is KAGVTQTPRYLIKTRGQQVTLSCSPISGHRSVSWYQQTPGQGLQFLFEYFSETQRNKGNFPGRFSGRQFSNSRSEMNVSTLELGDSALYLCASTPVMGLGRVFGPGTRLTVL.

This chain connects TRBV7-9 to TRBJ2-5; D is unresolved. The CDR3 is 12 amino acids. Trimming took off 3 bases at V and 5 bases at J, with 7 bases between the two ends. Germline V gene sequence: CDR1 SEHNR, CDR2 FQNEAQ (reference sequence). The CDR3 region is CASSFTMETQYF. Written as DNA, the CDR3 is TGTGCCAGCAGCTTTACTATGGAGACCCAGTACTTC.

The chain recombines TRBV6-5 with TRBJ2-1; no clear D. V was pared by 2 bases and J by 10 bases, with 15 bases between. The germline CDR1 and CDR2 sequences are MNHEY and SVGAGI. This CDR3 is 14 amino acids long. The CDR3 reads CASSYARSPPEQFF. In DNA form, the CDR3 reads TGTGCCAGCAGTTACGCCAGGTCCCCCCCCGAGCAGTTCTTC.

This chain joins TRBV6-1 and TRBJ1-5; possibly TRBD1 for D (5 bases). This CDR3 is 14 amino acids long. V was trimmed by 6 bases and J by 4 bases, leaving 13 bases between them. Per germline, CDR1 MNHNS and CDR2 SASEGT. CDR3 in DNA: TGTGCCAGCAGCCAGGGTTTACCTAATCAGCCCCAGCATTTT. This encodes CASSQGLPNQPQHF.

The gene calls are TRBV6-6 and TRBJ2-5; TRBD2 agrees at 8 bases. V shed 6 bases, J shed 3 bases, and the junction held 6 bases outside the gene matches. The germline gives CDR1 MNHNY, CDR2 SVGAGI (reference sequence). The CDR3 extends over 14 amino acids. CDR3 amino acids: CASSQRGPEETQYF. For the CDR3, the DNA is TGTGCCAGCAGCCAGCGGGGGCCTGAAGAGACCCAGTACTTC.

V gene TRBV7-9 combines with J gene TRBJ2-7; TRBD2 aligns across 11 bases. Germline CDR1 is SEHNR and CDR2 is FQNEAQ (reference sequence). J gave up 3 bases and V 5 bases, and 9 bases lay outside the gene matches. CDR3 length: 16 amino acids. This CDR3 is CASSTVSGGANYEQYF. For the CDR3, the DNA is TGTGCCAGCAGCACTGTTAGCGGGGGGGCAAACTACGAGCAGTACTTC.

The chain carries TRBV2 and TRBJ2-1; 8 nucleotides line up with TRBD2. Losses at the gene ends were 3 bases for V and 8 bases for J; bases not matched to a gene: 9. CDR3 length equals 15 residues. The germline V gene encodes CDR1 SNHLY and CDR2 FYNNEI. CDR3: CASSEAGLGSYEQFF. CDR3 bases: TGTGCCAGCAGTGAGGCGGGACTAGGTAGTTATGAGCAGTTCTTC.

This clone was observed once. The chain uses TRBV7-9 and TRBJ2-1; D is unclear. V was clipped by 0 bases and J by 7 bases, with 7 bases between them. There are 13 residues in the CDR3. Germline CDR1 reads SEHNR; CDR2 reads FQNEAQ (reference sequence). CDR3 amino acids: CASSLASRNEQFF. The CDR3 DNA reads TGTGCCAGCAGCTTAGCGAGTCGTAATGAGCAGTTCTTC.

This sequence joins TRBV4-1 and TRBJ1-1; TRBD1 is a possible D gene (5 bases). The CDR3 spans 14 residues. The germline V gene has CDR1 MGHRA and CDR2 YSYEKL. Between the trimmed V and J ends, which lost 4 bases and 0 bases, there was a span of 9 bases. Here the CDR3 DNA reads TGCGCCAGCAGCCCGACAGCCATGAACACTGAAGCTTTCTTT. It translates to CASSPTAMNTEAFF.